This TCR beta chain emerged from a study of blood T cell repertoires in COVID-19 (dated by TCRdb to 2018 to 2021). General notes on the study: Samples from collaborators originated in the United States, Italy and Spain and spanned both the acute and convalescent phases of COVID-19. The prospective study material was composed of cDNA or gDNA derived from T cells, B-cell-depleted T cells, or PBMCs. Subjects who had been exposed to COVID-19, were actively infected with it, or had recovered from it provided the deeply sampled blood TCRbeta repertoires that made up the dataset. The repertoires were made available in a free public database intended to serve as a resource for research on the immune response to SARS-CoV-2. The samples were drawn from two sources: the first 160 participants of the ongoing ImmuneRACE study, and about 1,300 subjects contributed by 6 global collaborators. Sample metadata almost always included a de-identified subject ID, COVID-19 status, age in years and sex. HLA class I and class II types, where available, came from metadata supplied by the sample provider rather than from assay-based typing. Results the study describes overall, beyond this receptor: The amount of clinical and demographic metadata varied by source and participant and was provided uncurated.

TCRbeta CDR3 regions were amplified from genomic DNA using the immunoSEQ Assay, a bias-controlled multiplex PCR. The study's own analysis went as follows. Nucleated cell counts per sample were estimated from amplification of reference gene primers within the assay. To quantify the absolute abundance of each unique TCRbeta CDR3 rearrangement, sequence reads were collapsed and filtered. For each sample, productive Simpson clonality was calculated by taking the square root of Simpson's diversity index across productive rearrangements. As stored in TCRdb, this immuneACCESS dataset retains in-frame rearrangements with V and J assigned. A fraction of the clones does not appear; measured against another copy, unresolved V genes explain less than half of the discrepancy, and the remainder lacks a known reason. V, J and clone size derive from that table, while D and trimming were established from the DNA sequence. The sample data list about 70,000 clones, and about 86% of these were observed just once. The top ten clonotypes cover roughly an eighth of the sample.

Deletion took 2 bases off V and 7 bases off J, with a span of 14 bases between the germline ends. Counted from cysteine to phenylalanine, this CDR3 has 15 amino acids. CDR3 DNA only is kept here, 45 bases in frame from base 1. As encoded in the germline V gene, CDR1 is MNHEY while CDR2 is SVGAGI. With respect to this clone: Its antigen is currently not known. No qualities accompany the bases; no much larger clone lies one base away.

Whole blood was collected in K2EDTA tubes by collaborating institutions according to the institutions' own protocols. For TCRbeta analysis, collaborators shipped samples as frozen whole blood, isolated PBMCs, or DNA extracted from either of those sample types. The receptor comes from a human donor in a cohort sampled during active COVID-19. The chain links TRBV6-5 with TRBJ2-2; 6 matching bases give a weak D call of TRBD2. Source material: peripheral blood. CDR3 region: CASSYTGGVRGELFF. The sequenced DNA is TGTGCCAGCAGTTACACGGGCGGGGTTCGCGGGGAGCTGTTTTTT.